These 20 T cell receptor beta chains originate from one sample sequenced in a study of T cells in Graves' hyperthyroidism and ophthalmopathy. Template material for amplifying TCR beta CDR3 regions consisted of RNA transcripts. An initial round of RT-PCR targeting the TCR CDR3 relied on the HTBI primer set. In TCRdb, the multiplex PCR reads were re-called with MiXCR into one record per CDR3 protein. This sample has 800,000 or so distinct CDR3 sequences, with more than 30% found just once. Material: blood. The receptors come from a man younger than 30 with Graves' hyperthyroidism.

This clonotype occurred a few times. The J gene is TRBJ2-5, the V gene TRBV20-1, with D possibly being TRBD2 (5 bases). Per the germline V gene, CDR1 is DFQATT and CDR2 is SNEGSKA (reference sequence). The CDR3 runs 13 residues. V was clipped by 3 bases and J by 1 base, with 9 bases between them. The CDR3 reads CSARTRVQETQYF. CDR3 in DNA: TGCAGTGCTAGGACGCGGGTCCAAGAGACCCAGTACTTC.

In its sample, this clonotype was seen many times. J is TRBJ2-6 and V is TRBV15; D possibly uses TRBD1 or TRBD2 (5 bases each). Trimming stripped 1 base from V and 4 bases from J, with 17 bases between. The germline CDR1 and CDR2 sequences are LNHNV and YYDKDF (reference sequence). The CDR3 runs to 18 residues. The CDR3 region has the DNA TGTGCCACCAGCAGAGTTGGCAGGGCCACGGGGGGGGCCAACGTCCTGACTTTC. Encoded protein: CATSRVGRATGGANVLTF.

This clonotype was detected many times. The CDR3 sequence: CAISEFTGSQPQHF. As DNA, the CDR3 is TGTGCCATCAGTGAGTTTACAGGGTCCCAGCCCCAGCATTTT. The gene calls are TRBV10-3 and TRBJ1-5, with TRBD1 as a possible D gene (6 bases). Germline assignment: CDR1 ENHRY and CDR2 SYGVKD. Trimming cost V 1 base and J 7 bases, with 11 bases left between them. CDR3 length: 14 residues.

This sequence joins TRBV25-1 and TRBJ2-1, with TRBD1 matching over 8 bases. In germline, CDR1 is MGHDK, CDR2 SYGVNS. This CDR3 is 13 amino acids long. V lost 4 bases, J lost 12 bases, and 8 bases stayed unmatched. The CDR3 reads CASSVQGVLGQFF. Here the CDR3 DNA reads TGTGCCAGCAGTGTACAGGGGGTTTTAGGGCAGTTCTTC.

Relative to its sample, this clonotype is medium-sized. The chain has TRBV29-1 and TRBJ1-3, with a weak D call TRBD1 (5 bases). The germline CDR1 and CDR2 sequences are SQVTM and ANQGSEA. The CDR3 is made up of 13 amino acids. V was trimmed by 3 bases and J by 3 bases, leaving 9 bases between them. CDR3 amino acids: CSVDRDDGNTIYF. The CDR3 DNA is TGCAGCGTTGATCGGGACGATGGAAACACCATATATTTT.

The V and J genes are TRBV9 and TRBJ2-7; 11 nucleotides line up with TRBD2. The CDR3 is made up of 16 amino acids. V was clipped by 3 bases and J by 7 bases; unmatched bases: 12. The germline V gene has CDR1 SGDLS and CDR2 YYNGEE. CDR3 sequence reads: CASSAPGLAGRGEQYF. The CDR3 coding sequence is TGTGCCAGCAGCGCGCCCGGACTAGCGGGCCGCGGAGAGCAGTACTTC.

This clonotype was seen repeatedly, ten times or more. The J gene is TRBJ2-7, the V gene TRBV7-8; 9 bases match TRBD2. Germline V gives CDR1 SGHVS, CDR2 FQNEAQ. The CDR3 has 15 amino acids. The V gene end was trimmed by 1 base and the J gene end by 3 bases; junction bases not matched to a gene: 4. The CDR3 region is CASSLETSGYYEQYF. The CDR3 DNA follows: TGTGCCAGCAGCTTAGAGACTAGCGGATACTACGAGCAGTACTTC.

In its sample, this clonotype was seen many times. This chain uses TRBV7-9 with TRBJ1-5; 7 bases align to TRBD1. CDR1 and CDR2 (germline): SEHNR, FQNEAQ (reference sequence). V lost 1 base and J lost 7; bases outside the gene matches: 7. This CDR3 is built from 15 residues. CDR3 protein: CASSLGGEGGQPQHF. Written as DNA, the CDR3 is TGTGCCAGCAGCTTAGGGGGCGAAGGGGGCCAGCCCCAGCATTTT. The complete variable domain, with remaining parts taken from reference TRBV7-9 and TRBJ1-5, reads DTGVSQNPRHKITKRGQNVTFRCDPISEHNRLYWYRQTLGQGPEFLTYFQNEAQLEKSRLLSDRFSAERPKGSFSTLEIQRTEQGDSAMYLCASSLGGEGGQPQHFGDGTRLSIL.

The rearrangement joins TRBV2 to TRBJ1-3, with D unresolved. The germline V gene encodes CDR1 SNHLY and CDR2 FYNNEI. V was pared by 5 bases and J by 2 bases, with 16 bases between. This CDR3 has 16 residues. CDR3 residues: CASSLIPGNPGNTIYF. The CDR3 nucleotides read TGTGCCAGCAGTCTAATTCCAGGAAATCCTGGAAACACCATATATTTT.

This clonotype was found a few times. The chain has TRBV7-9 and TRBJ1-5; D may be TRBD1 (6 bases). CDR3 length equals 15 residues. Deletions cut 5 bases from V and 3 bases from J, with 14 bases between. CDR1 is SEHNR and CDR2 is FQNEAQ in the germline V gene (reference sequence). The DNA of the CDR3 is TGTGCCAGCAGCCAAGAAACAGGGTTCAATCAGCCCCAGCATTTT. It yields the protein CASSQETGFNQPQHF.

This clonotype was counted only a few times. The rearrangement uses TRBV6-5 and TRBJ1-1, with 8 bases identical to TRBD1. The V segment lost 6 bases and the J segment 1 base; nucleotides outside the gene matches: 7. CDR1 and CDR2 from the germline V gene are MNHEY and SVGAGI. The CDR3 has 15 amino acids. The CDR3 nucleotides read TGTGCCAGCAGAGGGTCCGACAGGGGGAACACTGAAGCTTTCTTT. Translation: CASRGSDRGNTEAFF.

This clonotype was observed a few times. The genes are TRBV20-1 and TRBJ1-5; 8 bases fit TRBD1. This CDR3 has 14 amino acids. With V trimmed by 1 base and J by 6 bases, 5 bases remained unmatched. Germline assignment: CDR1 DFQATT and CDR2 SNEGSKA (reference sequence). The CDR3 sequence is CSARVRGLGQPQHF. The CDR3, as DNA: TGCAGTGCTAGAGTCAGGGGGCTCGGTCAGCCCCAGCATTTT.

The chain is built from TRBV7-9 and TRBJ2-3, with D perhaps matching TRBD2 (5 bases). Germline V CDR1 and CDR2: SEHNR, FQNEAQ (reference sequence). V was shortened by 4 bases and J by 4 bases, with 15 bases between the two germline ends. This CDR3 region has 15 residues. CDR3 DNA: TGTGCCAGCAGCTCCCCGGGAAATAATGCAGATACGCAGTATTTT. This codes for CASSSPGNNADTQYF.

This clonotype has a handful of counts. CDR3 residues: CSVALRDRSRDFNTGELFF. Written as DNA, the CDR3 is TGCAGCGTTGCACTCCGGGACAGAAGCCGGGACTTCAACACCGGGGAGCTGTTTTTT. The gene calls are TRBV29-1 and TRBJ2-2, with D tentatively TRBD1 (7 bases). The CDR3 spans 19 residues. The V and J ends lost 4 bases and 2 bases respectively, with 26 bases between them. Germline V gene lookup returns CDR1 SQVTM and CDR2 ANQGSEA.

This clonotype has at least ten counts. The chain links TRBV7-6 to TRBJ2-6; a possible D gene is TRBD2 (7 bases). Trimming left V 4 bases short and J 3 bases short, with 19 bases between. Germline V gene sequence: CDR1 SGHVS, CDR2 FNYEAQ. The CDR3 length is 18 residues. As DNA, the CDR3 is TGTGCCAGCAGCTCCCCCGGGGGGCGCAAGGATGGGGCCAACGTCCTGACTTTC. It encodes CASSSPGGRKDGANVLTF.

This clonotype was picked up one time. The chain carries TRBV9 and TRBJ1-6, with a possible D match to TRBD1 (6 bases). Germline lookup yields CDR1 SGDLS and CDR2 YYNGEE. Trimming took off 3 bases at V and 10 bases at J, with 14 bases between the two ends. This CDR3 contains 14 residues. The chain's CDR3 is CASSGAGGDSPLHF. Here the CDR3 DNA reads TGTGCCAGCAGCGGCGCGGGGGGCGACTCACCCCTCCACTTT.

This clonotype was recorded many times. The CDR3 DNA reads TGCAGTGCTAGCCCTCGCAGGACGCGCTACGAGCAGTACTTC. It is translated as CSASPRRTRYEQYF. The chain has TRBV20-1 and TRBJ2-7; D is unclear. Germline V gene data show CDR1 as DFQATT and CDR2 as SNEGSKA (reference sequence). This CDR3 is 14 amino acids long. V was trimmed by 3 bases and J by 3 bases, leaving 15 bases between them.

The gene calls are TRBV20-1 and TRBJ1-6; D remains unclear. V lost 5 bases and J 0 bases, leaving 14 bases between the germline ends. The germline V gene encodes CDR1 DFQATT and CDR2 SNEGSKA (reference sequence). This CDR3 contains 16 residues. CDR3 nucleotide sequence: TGCAGTGCTCCCCCGGCTCAAAGCTCCTATAATTCACCCCTCCACTTT. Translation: CSAPPAQSSYNSPLHF.

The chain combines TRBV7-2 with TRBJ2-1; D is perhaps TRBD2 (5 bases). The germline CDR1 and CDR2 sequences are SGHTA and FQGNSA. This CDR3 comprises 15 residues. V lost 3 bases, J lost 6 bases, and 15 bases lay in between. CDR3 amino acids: CASSLSGPRGNEQFF. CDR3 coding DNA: TGTGCCAGCAGCTTGAGCGGACCAAGAGGCAATGAGCAGTTCTTC. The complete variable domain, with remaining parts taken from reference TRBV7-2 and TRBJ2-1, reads GAGVSQSPSNKVTEKGKDVELRCDPISGHTALYWYRQSLGQGLEFLIYFQGNSAPDKSGLPSDRFSAERTGGSVSTLTIQRTQQEDSAVYLCASSLSGPRGNEQFFGPGTRLTVL.

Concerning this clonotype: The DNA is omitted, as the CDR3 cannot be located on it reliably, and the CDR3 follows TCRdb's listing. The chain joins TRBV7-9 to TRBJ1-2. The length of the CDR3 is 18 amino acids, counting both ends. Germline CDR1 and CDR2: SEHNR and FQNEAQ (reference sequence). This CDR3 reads CASSFYICSAPRDGGYTF.